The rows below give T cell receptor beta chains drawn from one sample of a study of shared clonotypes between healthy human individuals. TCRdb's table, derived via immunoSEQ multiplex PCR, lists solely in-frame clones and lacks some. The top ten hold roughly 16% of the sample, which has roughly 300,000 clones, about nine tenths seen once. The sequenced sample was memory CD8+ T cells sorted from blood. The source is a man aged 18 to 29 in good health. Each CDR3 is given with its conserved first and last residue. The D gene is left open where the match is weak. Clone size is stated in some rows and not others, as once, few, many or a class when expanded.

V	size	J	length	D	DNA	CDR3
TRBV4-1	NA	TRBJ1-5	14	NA	TGCGCCAGCACCCTCATGGTAGGGTCGGAGCCCCAGCATTTT	CASTLMVGSEPQHF
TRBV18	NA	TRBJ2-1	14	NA	TGTGCCAGCTCACCTAGGGGTTCGTACAATGAGCAGTTCTTC	CASSPRGSYNEQFF
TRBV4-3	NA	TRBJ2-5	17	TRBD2	TGCGCCAGCAGCCAAGCGAGTGGACTAGCGGGAGCTGAGACCCAGTACTTC	CASSQASGLAGAETQYF
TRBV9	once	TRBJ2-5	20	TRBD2	TGTGCCAGCAGCGTAGGGAGTTGGGGCGGGAGAAGTGGGAGCCAAGAGACCCAGTACTTC	CASSVGSWGGRSGSQETQYF
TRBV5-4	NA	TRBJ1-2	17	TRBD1	TGTGCCAGCAGCTTCGTTCTGCGTCGACAGGGAAGCTATGGCTACACCTTC	CASSFVLRRQGSYGYTF
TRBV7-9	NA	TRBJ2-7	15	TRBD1	TGTGCCAGCAGCTTAGTTTCTGGACAGGGCTACGAGCAGTACTTC	CASSLVSGQGYEQYF
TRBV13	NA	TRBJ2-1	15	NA	TGTGCCAGCAGCTTAGCGGGGAGCTCCTACAATGAGCAGTTCTTC	CASSLAGSSYNEQFF
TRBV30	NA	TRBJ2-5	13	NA	TGTGCCTGGAATCTGGGTTCCGGTGAGACCCAGTACTTC	CAWNLGSGETQYF
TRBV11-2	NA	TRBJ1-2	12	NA	TGTGCCAGCAGCTTAGCGGGGGATGGCTACACCTTC	CASSLAGDGYTF
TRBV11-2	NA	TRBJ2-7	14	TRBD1	TGTGCCAGCAGCTCGGGACAGTTAACCTACGAGCAGTACTTC	CASSSGQLTYEQYF
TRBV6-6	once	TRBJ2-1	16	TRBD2	TGTGCCAGCAGTTTCATTCTAGCGGGAGGCTACAATGAGCAGTTCTTC	CASSFILAGGYNEQFF
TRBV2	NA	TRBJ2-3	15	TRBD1	TGTGCCAGCACCGGCGGGACAGGGGTTCCGGATACGCAGTATTTT	CASTGGTGVPDTQYF
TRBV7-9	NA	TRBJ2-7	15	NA	TGTGCCAGCAGCTTATCGCAGGGGGGCTCCTACGAGCAGTACTTC	CASSLSQGGSYEQYF
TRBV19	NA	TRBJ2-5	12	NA	TGTGCCAGTAGAGAATCAAGCGGGACCCAGTACTTC	CASRESSGTQYF
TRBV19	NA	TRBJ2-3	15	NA	TGTGCCAGTAGTATTGGTGGGGGTTGGACAGATACGCAGTATTTT	CASSIGGGWTDTQYF
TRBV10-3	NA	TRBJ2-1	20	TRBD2	TGTGCCATCAGTGAGTTGGCTAGCGGGGGCGGATTAGAGACCTACAATGAGCAGTTCTTC	CAISELASGGGLETYNEQFF
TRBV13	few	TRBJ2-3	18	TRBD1	TGTGCCAGCAGCTCTTCCGGGACAGGACTCCCTCACACAGATACGCAGTATTTT	CASSSSGTGLPHTDTQYF
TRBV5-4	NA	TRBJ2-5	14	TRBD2	TGTGCCAGCAGCCAGGGACTAGCACGGGAGACCCAGTACTTC	CASSQGLARETQYF
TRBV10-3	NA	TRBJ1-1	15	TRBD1	TGTGCCATCAGTGACCCGACAGGGGGGAACACTGAAGCTTTCTTT	CAISDPTGGNTEAFF
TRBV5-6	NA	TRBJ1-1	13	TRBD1	TGTGCCAGCAGCTACGAAGCAGGGACAGAGGCTTTCTTT	CASSYEAGTEAFF
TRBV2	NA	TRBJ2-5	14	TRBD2	TGTGCCAGCACGAGCGGGGGGTACCAAGAGACCCAGTACTTC	CASTSGGYQETQYF
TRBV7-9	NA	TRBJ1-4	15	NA	TGTGCCAGCAGCGCACCCGGCAGGCGCGATGAAAAACTGTTTTTT	CASSAPGRRDEKLFF
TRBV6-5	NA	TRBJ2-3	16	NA	TGTGCCAGCAGTTACTCGAGGCGGGATCTAACAGATACGCAGTATTTT	CASSYSRRDLTDTQYF
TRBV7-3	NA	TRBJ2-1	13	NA	TGTGCCAGCAGCTTAGTGGGGATCAATGAGCAGTTCTTC	CASSLVGINEQFF
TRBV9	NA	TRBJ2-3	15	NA	TGTGCCAGCAGCGTAGGAGATATTGGTACAGATACGCAGTATTTT	CASSVGDIGTDTQYF
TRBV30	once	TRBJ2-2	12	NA	TGTGCCTGGACAGGGGACACCGGGGAGCTGTTTTTT	CAWTGDTGELFF
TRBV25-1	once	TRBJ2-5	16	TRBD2	TGTGCCAGCAGTGAAGCGCTAGCGGGAGTTGGAGAGACCCAGTACTTC	CASSEALAGVGETQYF
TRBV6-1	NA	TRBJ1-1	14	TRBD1	TGTGCCAGCAGTGAAAGGGACAGGAACACTGAAGCTTTCTTT	CASSERDRNTEAFF
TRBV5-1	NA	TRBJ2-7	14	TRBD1	TGCGCCAGCAGCCTACAGGGGCCGAACTACGAGCAGTACTTC	CASSLQGPNYEQYF
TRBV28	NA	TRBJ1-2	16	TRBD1	TGTGCCAGCAGTACCAGAACAGGGGGGGTGAACTATGGCTACACCTTC	CASSTRTGGVNYGYTF
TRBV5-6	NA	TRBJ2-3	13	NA	TGTGCCAGCAGCTCCCTGGGGCAAATGACGCAGTATTTT	CASSSLGQMTQYF
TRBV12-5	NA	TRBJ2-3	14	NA	TGTGCTAGTGGTTTGTGGGGGGCTGGAGATACGCAGTATTTT	CASGLWGAGDTQYF
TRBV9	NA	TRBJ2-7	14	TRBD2	TGTGCCAGCAGCCTCTCGACTAGCGGGGGGGACCAGTACTTC	CASSLSTSGGDQYF
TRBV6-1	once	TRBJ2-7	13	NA	TGTGCCAGCAGTGAAGGCATATCCTACGAGCAGTACTTC	CASSEGISYEQYF
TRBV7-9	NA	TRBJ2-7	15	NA	TGTGCCAGCAGCTTATCTGCTACGGGCTCCTACGAGCAGTACTTC	CASSLSATGSYEQYF
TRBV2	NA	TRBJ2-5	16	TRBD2	TGTGCCAGCAGCCACGGACTAGCGGGGGCAGCGGAGACCCAGTACTTC	CASSHGLAGAAETQYF
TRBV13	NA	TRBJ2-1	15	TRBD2	TGTGCCAGCAGCTTAGGCCGCATCCCAGCGGGAGAGCAGTTCTTC	CASSLGRIPAGEQFF
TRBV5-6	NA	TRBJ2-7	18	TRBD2	TGTGCCAGCAGCTTGGCTTTTGGACTAGCACCGAGCTCCTACGAGCAGTACTTC	CASSLAFGLAPSSYEQYF
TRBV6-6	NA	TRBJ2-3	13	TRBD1	TGTGCCAGCACCGGACAGGGCCCAGATACGCAGTATTTT	CASTGQGPDTQYF
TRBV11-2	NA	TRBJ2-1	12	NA	TGTGCCAGCAGCTGGGACCGGGGCCTGTCGATCTTC	CASSWDRGLSIF
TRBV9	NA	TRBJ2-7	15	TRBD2	TGTGCCAGCAGCGTAGTGGGACTAGCGGGAGACGAGCAGTACTTC	CASSVVGLAGDEQYF
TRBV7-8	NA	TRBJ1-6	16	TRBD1	TGTGCCAGCAGCTTACCTGGACAGGGGAGTAGTGGACCCCTCCACTTT	CASSLPGQGSSGPLHF
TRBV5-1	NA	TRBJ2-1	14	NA	TGCGCCAGCAGCTTGGAGGCGGGGTTCAATGAGCAGTTCTTC	CASSLEAGFNEQFF
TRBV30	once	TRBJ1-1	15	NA	TGTGCCTGGGGACCCTTCGGGGGGCTGAACACTGAAGCTTTCTTT	CAWGPFGGLNTEAFF
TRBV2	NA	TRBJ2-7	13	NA	TGTGCCAGCAGTAGCCTAGATTCCTACGAGCAGTACTTC	CASSSLDSYEQYF
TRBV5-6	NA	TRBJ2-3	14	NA	TGTGCCAGCAGTATCGTTATTAGCACAGATACGCAGTATTTT	CASSIVISTDTQYF
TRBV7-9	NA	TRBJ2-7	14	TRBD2	TGTGCCAGCAGCGTTAGCGGGAAGGACTACGAGCAGTACTTC	CASSVSGKDYEQYF
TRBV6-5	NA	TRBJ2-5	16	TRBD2	TGTGCCAGCAGTTACCAGCGGGAGGGCTATTGGGAGACCCAGTACTTC	CASSYQREGYWETQYF
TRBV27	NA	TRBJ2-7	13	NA	TGTGCCAGCAGTTTTGTAGCGTCCTACGAGCAGTACTTC	CASSFVASYEQYF
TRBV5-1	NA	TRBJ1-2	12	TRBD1	TGCGCCAGCAGCTCCAACAGGGGTGGCTACACCTTC	CASSSNRGGYTF
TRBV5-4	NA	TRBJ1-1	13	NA	TGTGCCAGCAGCTTCTCCGAGAACACTGAAGCTTTCTTT	CASSFSENTEAFF
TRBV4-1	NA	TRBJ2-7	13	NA	TGCGCCAGCAGCCAACCACCGACCTACGAGCAGTACTTC	CASSQPPTYEQYF
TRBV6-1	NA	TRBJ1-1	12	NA	TGTGCCAGCAGTGGTACGTTCACTGAAGCTTTCTTT	CASSGTFTEAFF
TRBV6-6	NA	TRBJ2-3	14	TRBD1	TGTGCCAGCCTGACAGGGATGGTGGGAGATACGCAGTATTTT	CASLTGMVGDTQYF
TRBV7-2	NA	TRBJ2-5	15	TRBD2	TGTGCCAGCAGCCCTCTGGCGGGGGGGTTAGAGACCCAGTACTTC	CASSPLAGGLETQYF
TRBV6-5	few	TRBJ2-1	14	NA	TGTGCCAGCAGTTACCAGGGTTCGGGCAATGAGCAGTTCTTC	CASSYQGSGNEQFF
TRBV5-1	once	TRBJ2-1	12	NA	TGCGCCAGCAGCTTGGAGTTCGTACGGCAGTTCTTC	CASSLEFVRQFF
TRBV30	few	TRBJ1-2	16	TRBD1	TGTGCCTGGAGTGTTATCCGGACAGGGGGCACCTATGGCTACACCTTC	CAWSVIRTGGTYGYTF
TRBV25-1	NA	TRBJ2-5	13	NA	TGTGCCAGCAGTGAATTAGAACAAGAGACCCAGTACTTC	CASSELEQETQYF